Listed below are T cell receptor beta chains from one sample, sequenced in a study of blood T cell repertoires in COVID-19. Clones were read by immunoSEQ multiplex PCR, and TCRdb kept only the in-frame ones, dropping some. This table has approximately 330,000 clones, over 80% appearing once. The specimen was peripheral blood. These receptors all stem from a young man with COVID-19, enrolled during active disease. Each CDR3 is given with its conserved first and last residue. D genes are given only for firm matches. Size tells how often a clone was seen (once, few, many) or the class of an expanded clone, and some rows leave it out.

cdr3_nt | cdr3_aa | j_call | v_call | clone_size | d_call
TGTGCCAGCAGCTTTACGTCCGGGGGGTACAGTGAAGCTTTCTTT | CASSFTSGGYSEAFF | TRBJ1-1 | TRBV6-5 | - | -
TGTGCCAGCAGCTTAACCGGGACAGGGGAGGGACATGGCTACACCTTC | CASSLTGTGEGHGYTF | TRBJ1-2 | TRBV7-9 | few | TRBD1
TGCGCCAGCAGTTTCGACAGGACCTACGAGCAGTACTTC | CASSFDRTYEQYF | TRBJ2-7 | TRBV5-1 | - | -
TGTGCCAGCAGCAGGACTAGCGGGAGCCCTCCAGGCTACGAGCAGTACTTC | CASSRTSGSPPGYEQYF | TRBJ2-7 | TRBV7-9 | - | TRBD2
TGCGCCAGCAGCCCTGACAACTTATTCACAGATACGCAGTATTTT | CASSPDNLFTDTQYF | TRBJ2-3 | TRBV5-1 | - | -
TGTGCCACCAGTGATACAGGGACAGGGGCTTCCTACGAGCAGTACTTC | CATSDTGTGASYEQYF | TRBJ2-7 | TRBV24-1 | once | TRBD1
TGTGCCAGCAGCCCTGGATTAGGGGGTTACGAGCAGTACTTC | CASSPGLGGYEQYF | TRBJ2-7 | TRBV5-4 | - | -
TGTGCCAGCAGTCGGGACAGGCAAGAGACCCAGTACTTC | CASSRDRQETQYF | TRBJ2-5 | TRBV12-3/TRBV12-4 | once | TRBD1
TGTGCCAGCAGCGTAGTTGGACAGGGGTTCGATGAGCAGTTCTTC | CASSVVGQGFDEQFF | TRBJ2-1 | TRBV9 | - | TRBD1
TGTGCCAGCAGCTTGGGACAGAGGGAGAAACTGTTTTTT | CASSLGQREKLFF | TRBJ1-4 | TRBV7-2 | - | TRBD1
TGCGCCAGCAGCTTGCACGAGGGTAAAGAGACCCAGTACTTC | CASSLHEGKETQYF | TRBJ2-5 | TRBV5-1 | few | -
TGTGCCACCAGTGCCCTGACTAGCGGAAAGACCCAGTACTTC | CATSALTSGKTQYF | TRBJ2-5 | TRBV24-1 | - | TRBD2
TGTGCCAGCAGTTACCGACAGGGTTGGGGCGGGGAGCTGTTTTTT | CASSYRQGWGGELFF | TRBJ2-2 | TRBV6-5 | - | TRBD1
TGTGCCATCAGTGAGTCCAACAGGGGGCCCTACAATGAGCAGTTCTTC | CAISESNRGPYNEQFF | TRBJ2-1 | TRBV10-3 | - | TRBD1
TGTGCCACCAGCACCCCCGCAGGGCTAATAGGAACTGGAAACACCATATATTTT | CATSTPAGLIGTGNTIYF | TRBJ1-3 | TRBV15 | - | -
TGTGCCAGCAGCTTAGCGACAACAGGGTATCAGCCCCAGCATTTT | CASSLATTGYQPQHF | TRBJ1-5 | TRBV7-2 | - | -
TGCGCCAGCAGCTTGGTTACTAGCGGCAGCAATCGGTTCTTC | CASSLVTSGSNRFF | TRBJ2-1 | TRBV5-1 | - | TRBD2
TGTGCCACCAGCAGCCCTGCGAGTAGCACAGATACGCAGTATTTT | CATSSPASSTDTQYF | TRBJ2-3 | TRBV15 | - | -
TGTGCCAGCAGCTTGGGGGTTAGTCTGGGGGCGGATGGCTACACCTTC | CASSLGVSLGADGYTF | TRBJ1-2 | TRBV13 | - | -
TGCGCCAGCCGGGACACCATTTACACCGGGGAGCTGTTTTTT | CASRDTIYTGELFF | TRBJ2-2 | TRBV5-1 | - | -
TGTGCCAGCAGCTTCGACAGGACGAGAGGGGCCCAGTACTTC | CASSFDRTRGAQYF | TRBJ2-5 | TRBV7-2 | once | -
TGTGCCAGTAATAGTCGGCTAGCGGACTACGAGCAGTACTTC | CASNSRLADYEQYF | TRBJ2-7 | TRBV19 | - | TRBD2
TGTGCCAGCAGCCCTCCGGGACAGAGCTACGAGCAGTACTTC | CASSPPGQSYEQYF | TRBJ2-7 | TRBV7-9 | - | TRBD1
TGTGCCAGCAGCTTCACAGGGTACGAGCAGTACTTC | CASSFTGYEQYF | TRBJ2-7 | TRBV7-9 | - | -
TGTGCCAGCAGTTACTCCTCCGGATGGAGCTACGAGCAGTACTTC | CASSYSSGWSYEQYF | TRBJ2-7 | TRBV6-5 | - | -
TGTGCCAGCAGCCCCAGGACAGGGTACCGGGTCGAGCAGTACTTC | CASSPRTGYRVEQYF | TRBJ2-7 | TRBV6-6 | - | TRBD1
TGTGCCAGCCGCCTAAACCCCAGCTCGGGCTACGAGCAGTACTTC | CASRLNPSSGYEQYF | TRBJ2-7 | TRBV6-5 | - | -
TGTGCCAGTACCTGGGGGGACGGGGGGCCGAGGAGCTCCTACGAGCAGTACTTC | CASTWGDGGPRSSYEQYF | TRBJ2-7 | TRBV11-2 | once | -